Included here is one T cell receptor (beta chain) sequence, with context. The missing conserved phenylalanine or tryptophan at the end of this CDR3 makes a read error likely. The limits of the CDR3 on the DNA are not certain, so only TCRdb's listed CDR3 is given. The data are from a study of blood T cell repertoires in COVID-19. This table comes from immunoSEQ multiplex PCR, and its TCRdb copy is limited to in-frame clones, with some not included. The table includes under 300,000 clones, about 85% detected once. Ends included, the CDR3 has 13 residues. CDR1 is MNHNS and CDR2 is SASEGT in the germline V gene.

The sequenced sample consisted of peripheral blood. The chain uses TRBV6-1 and TRBJ1-1. The TCR comes from a human donor in a cohort sampled during active COVID-19. This chain's CDR3 is CASSEARSTRRLL.